This paragraph reports one TCR beta chain. Method: immunoSEQ multiplex PCR; TCRdb's copy keeps in-frame clones and lacks some. The sample records 45,000 to 65,000 clones, roughly 88% being singletons. These data come from a study of blood T cell repertoires in COVID-19. The CDR3 runs 16 residues. The trim removed 5 bases at V and 5 bases at J, leaving 11 bases unmatched. Per the germline V gene, CDR1 is MNHEY and CDR2 is SMNVEV (reference sequence). The rearrangement links TRBV27 to TRBJ2-1, with 8 bases lining up with TRBD2. This clonotype was obtained from a man aged 25 to 45 with COVID-19, enrolled during active disease. Sequencing was done on a sample of peripheral blood. The CDR3 reads CASSPLGGDGDNEQFF. As DNA, the CDR3 is TGTGCCAGCAGTCCCCTCGGGGGGGATGGCGACAATGAGCAGTTCTTC.